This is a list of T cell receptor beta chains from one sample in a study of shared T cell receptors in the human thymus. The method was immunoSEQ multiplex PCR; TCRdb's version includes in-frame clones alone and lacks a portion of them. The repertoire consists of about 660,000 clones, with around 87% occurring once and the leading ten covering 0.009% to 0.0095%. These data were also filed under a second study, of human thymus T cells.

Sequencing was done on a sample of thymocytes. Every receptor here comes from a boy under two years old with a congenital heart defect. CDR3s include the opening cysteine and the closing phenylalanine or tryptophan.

CDR3: CASSRLAGADYEQYF; V: TRBV2
CDR3: CASSLYTTSGGFSYNEQFF; V: TRBV5-6
CDR3: CASSFLRRERMNTGELFF; V: TRBV5-4
CDR3: CAIQELDTQYF; V: TRBV10-3
CDR3: CASSQVIGVGETQYF; V: TRBV14
CDR3: CASSHLGAGGNTGELFF; V: TRBV4-3
CDR3: CASSLGAEPSANYGYTF; V: TRBV5-1
CDR3: CASSQDCRGQCGYTF; V: TRBV14
CDR3: CSVGQGSASGANVLTF; V: TRBV29-1
CDR3: CASRLGQMNTEAFF; V: TRBV2
CDR3: CASSLVLAGTDTQYF; V: TRBV5-1
CDR3: CASSLRLAGFQETQYF; V: TRBV14
CDR3: CASSLTVNTEAFF; V: TRBV5-8
CDR3: CASSDGRGHPHRWRDQPQHF; V: TRBV6-1
CDR3: CASSTTESYNSPLHF; V: TRBV28
CDR3: CASSGMGAQGSYGYTF; V: TRBV2
CDR3: CASSQVIAGGDTGELFF; V: TRBV4-1
CDR3: CASSFNRTRVYEQYF; V: TRBV27
CDR3: CASSQDSTNSPLHF; V: TRBV7-8
CDR3: CASSLISGDRPSVDTQYF; V: TRBV28
CDR3: CASSQEDRGSNQPQHF; V: TRBV4-2
CDR3: CASSPRPRRRLLAGAFYEQYF; V: TRBV27
CDR3: CASSQDPELAGDSYEQYF; V: TRBV4-3
CDR3: CASSPGLAVPSYEQYF; V: TRBV9